The 16 T cell receptor beta chains below come from one sample, sequenced in a study of T-cell reconstitution after alpha-beta-depleted transplantation in children. For TCRbeta, the library was prepared with unique molecular identifiers. A single record per CDR3 protein comes from TCRdb applying MiXCR to the PCR reads. The sample consists of approximately 800,000 distinct CDR3 sequences, 16% of them appearing once. The specimen comprised PBMCs, mostly from graft donor cells, sampled 360 days after TCRalphabeta/CD19-depleted stem cell transplant. These receptors were obtained from a male patient between 10 and 17 years old who had a stem cell transplant for acute lymphoblastic leukemia, so the T cells may come from the graft donor.

The chain has TRBV19 and TRBJ2-5; D might be TRBD1 or TRBD2, each matching 5 bases. There are 13 residues in the CDR3. V lost 6 bases, J lost 3 bases, and 11 bases lay in between. CDR1 LNHDA and CDR2 SQIVND come from the germline V gene (reference sequence). As DNA, the CDR3 is TGTGCCAGTAGAGATCGGGGCGAAGAGACCCAGTACTTC. Encoded protein: CASRDRGEETQYF. The complete variable domain, with remaining parts taken from reference TRBV19 and TRBJ2-5, reads DGGITQSPKYLFRKEGQNVTLSCEQNLNHDAMYWYRQDPGQGLRLIYYSQIVNDFQKGDIAEGYSVSREKKESFPLTVTSAQKNPTAFYLCASRDRGEETQYFGPGTRLLVL.

This clonotype was seen repeatedly, ten times or more. V usage is TRBV12-3 or TRBV12-4 and J usage is TRBJ2-2, with no clear D. V gave up 7 bases and J gave up 3 bases, with 18 bases separating them. The CDR3 runs to 16 residues. The CDR3 DNA is TGTGCCAGCACCCCTGATCGAATCGACGACACCGGGGAGCTGTTTTTT. Translating it yields CASTPDRIDDTGELFF.

This clonotype was seen ten or more times. The chain joins TRBV9 to TRBJ2-1; 13 bases agree with TRBD2. CDR1 and CDR2 from the germline V gene are SGDLS and YYNGEE. The CDR3 consists of 17 residues. Trimming at V came to 2 bases and at J to 7 bases, leaving 9 bases not matched to a gene. CDR3 nucleotides: TGTGCCAGCAGCGTCAGGACTAGCGGGAGACGTTGGAATGAGCAGTTCTTC. Translation gives CASSVRTSGRRWNEQFF.

This clonotype was seen only a few times. The chain combines TRBV7-8 with TRBJ1-1, with D hard to call. CDR3 size: 13 residues. Trimming stripped 4 bases from V and 8 bases from J, with 14 bases between. Germline CDR1 reads SGHVS; CDR2 reads FQNEAQ. CDR3 amino acids: CASSSPTLPEAFF. CDR3 nucleotides: TGTGCCAGCAGCTCACCCACCCTCCCCGAAGCTTTCTTT.

The V gene is TRBV7-8, the J gene TRBJ1-2; D call uncertain. V lost 1 base, J lost 4 bases, and 10 bases lay in between. CDR1 SGHVS and CDR2 FQNEAQ come from the germline V gene. The CDR3 covers 14 residues. CDR3 coding DNA: TGTGCCAGCAGCTTAGTTCGCCAGATCTATGGCTACACCTTC. Translating gives CASSLVRQIYGYTF.

This clonotype appeared a few times. The chain carries TRBV29-1 and TRBJ2-1, with TRBD1 matching 7 bases. This CDR3 is built from 13 residues. Per the germline V gene, CDR1 is SQVTM and CDR2 is ANQGSEA. Unmatched junction bases numbered 3, after V lost 4 bases and J lost 3 bases. CDR3 protein: CSVGQGGYNEQFF. In DNA, the CDR3 is TGCAGCGTTGGACAGGGTGGCTACAATGAGCAGTTCTTC.

This chain links TRBV20-1 with TRBJ2-7; the D gene is possibly TRBD1 (5 bases). The ends were cut back, 1 base at V and 3 bases at J, with 13 bases in the middle. The V gene's germline CDR1 is DFQATT and CDR2 SNEGSKA (reference sequence). This CDR3 spans 14 amino acids. CDR3 residues: CSARAGIYLYEQYF. The CDR3 nucleotides read TGCAGTGCTAGAGCAGGGATTTACCTCTACGAGCAGTACTTC.

This clonotype has at least ten counts. V usage is TRBV28 and J usage is TRBJ2-7; unclear D gene. Germline V gene data show CDR1 as MDHEN and CDR2 as SYDVKM. The V and J ends lost 2 bases and 6 bases respectively, with 8 bases between them. The CDR3 spans 12 residues. CDR3 amino acids: CASSLRHIEQYF. DNA for the CDR3: TGTGCCAGCAGTTTAAGACATATCGAGCAGTACTTC.

The chain couples TRBV7-1 to TRBJ2-7, with 9 bases identical to TRBD2. TRBV7-1 is an ORF; its function is uncertain. The CDR3 is made up of 21 amino acids. V lost 0 bases, J lost 0 bases, and 18 bases stayed unmatched. CDR3 amino acids: CASSSAKKINPRREGSYEQYF. The CDR3 region has the DNA TGTGCCAGCAGCTCAGCTAAAAAAATTAACCCTAGGCGGGAGGGCTCCTACGAGCAGTACTTC.

The chain carries TRBV27 and TRBJ1-6, with D unresolved. The CDR3 is made up of 16 amino acids. From germline, CDR1 is MNHEY and CDR2 SMNVEV (reference sequence). Trimming cost V 7 bases and J 0 bases, with 13 bases left between them. The CDR3: CASTPSWGSYNSPLHF. The CDR3, as DNA: TGTGCCAGCACCCCGTCCTGGGGCTCCTATAATTCACCCCTCCACTTT.

The chain combines TRBV7-8 with TRBJ2-1; the match to TRBD2 covers 12 bases. The germline CDR1 and CDR2 sequences are SGHVS and FQNEAQ. The CDR3 is 18 residues long. J lost 1 base, V lost 3 bases, and 7 bases had no gene match. The CDR3 DNA sequence: TGTGCCAGCAGCTTCCCCCTAGCGGGAGGGCCTTCCTACAATGAGCAGTTCTTC. It encodes CASSFPLAGGPSYNEQFF.

This clonotype was seen a handful of times. V is TRBV5-1 and J is TRBJ1-2; D not certain. The V gene lost 1 base and the J gene lost 8 bases, with 15 bases spanning the gap. CDR1 is SGHRS, CDR2 YFSETQ, per germline. CDR3 length: 14 amino acids. CDR3 sequence (DNA): TGCGCCAGCAGCTTGTCTGCCGGAGCCTTAGGCTACACCTTC. Translated: CASSLSAGALGYTF. The full variable domain, its missing parts supplied by reference TRBV5-1 and TRBJ1-2, is KAGVTQTPRYLIKTRGQQVTLSCSPISGHRSVSWYQQTPGQGLQFLFEYFSETQRNKGNFPGRFSGRQFSNSRSEMNVSTLELGDSALYLCASSLSAGALGYTFGSGTRLTVV.

This clonotype turned up a few times. This chain connects TRBV12-3 or TRBV12-4 to TRBJ2-7; no definite D call. Deletions cut 3 bases from V and 2 bases from J, with 11 bases between. The CDR3 length is 14 residues. CDR3 in amino acids: CASSFGIVTYEQYF. CDR3 DNA sequence: TGTGCCAGCAGTTTTGGGATAGTGACCTACGAGCAGTACTTC.

V and J are TRBV12-3 or TRBV12-4 and TRBJ2-3, with TRBD1 matching over 12 bases. V shed 3 bases and J 0 bases; nucleotides not matched to a gene: 4. CDR3 length: 17 residues. The chain's CDR3 is CASSFGTGGISTDTQYF. The CDR3 nucleotides read TGTGCCAGCAGTTTCGGGACAGGGGGCATTAGCACAGATACGCAGTATTTT.

This clonotype was seen a handful of times. This chain links TRBV7-2 with TRBJ2-1; D is unclear. Germline CDR1 is SGHTA and CDR2 is FQGNSA. The CDR3 totals 10 residues. Trimming removed 2 bases at V and 12 bases at J, with 5 bases between. CDR3 residues: CASSLSGQFF. CDR3 bases: TGTGCCAGCAGCTTATCCGGGCAGTTCTTC.

The chain has TRBV4-1 and TRBJ2-4, with TRBD2 matching over 7 bases. There are 19 residues in the CDR3. Per the germline V gene, CDR1 is MGHRA and CDR2 is YSYEKL. After removal of 3 bases from V and 0 bases from J, the junction contained 14 bases not matched to a gene. For the CDR3, the DNA is TGCGCCAGCAGCCACGGCGGGAGCGGATTTCCGATAGCCAAAAACATTCAGTACTTC. This translates into CASSHGGSGFPIAKNIQYF.